This TCR beta chain was observed in a study of blood T cells in healthy people across ages. Alongside a J-beta primer mix, a sample-barcoded 5' primer served in a second PCR lasting about 6 to 11 cycles. TCRdb reprocessed the 5' RACE reads with MiXCR, giving one entry per CDR3 protein. The table has about 1.4 million distinct CDR3 sequences, 59% seen once. Total RNA extracted from each sample amounted to at least 5 micrograms. V gave up 0 bases and J gave up 6 bases, with 17 bases separating them. This CDR3 region has 17 residues. Germline loops: CDR1 LGHNA, CDR2 YSLEER. Comment on this clonotype: Its antigen is unknown.

Regarding the study as a whole: Naive and antigen-experienced cells could not be conclusively compared, given unsorted PBMCs. Older age coincided with a roughly linear decline in TCR beta diversity per million T cells.

The chain joins TRBV4-3 to TRBJ2-2, with a weak D call TRBD2 (5 bases). This receptor was obtained from a man between 18 and 35 years old in good health. The sample consisted of blood. CDR3 in DNA: TGCGCCAGCAGCCAAGATGGAGGAGGAGGTTTGGCCGGGGAGCTGTTTTTT. It specifies CASSQDGGGGLAGELFF.